This record looks at one TCR beta chain sequence and its context. The sample is drawn from a study of control samples from healthy donors and cancer patients. V shed 0 bases and J 7 bases; nucleotides not matched to a gene: 9. The CDR3 is 15 residues long. In germline, CDR1 is SGHRS, CDR2 YFSETQ. The method was immunoSEQ multiplex PCR; TCRdb's version includes in-frame clones alone and lacks a portion of them. The data hold roughly 86,000 clones, with roughly 89% observed a single time. Sequencing was performed on blood. The sequence came from a man younger than 45 in good health. V usage is TRBV5-1 and J usage is TRBJ2-7; 8 positions agree with TRBD1. CDR3 DNA sequence: TGCGCCAGCAGCTTGGGGGAGACAGGGGTCGGGGAGCAGTACTTC. It encodes CASSLGETGVGEQYF.